The clone carrying this T cell receptor beta chain was seen ten or more times. Between the trimmed V and J ends, which lost 6 bases and 2 bases, there was a span of 5 bases. There are 12 residues in the CDR3. CDR1 SGHRS and CDR2 YFSETQ come from the germline V gene. Preparation of the TCRbeta library was carried out with unique molecular identifiers. In TCRdb, the PCR reads were re-called with MiXCR into one record per CDR3 protein. The sample consists of 190,000 or so distinct CDR3 sequences, less than 8% of them appearing once. This sample is drawn from a study of T-cell reconstitution after alpha-beta-depleted transplantation in children.

This material consisted of PBMCs from the stem cell graft donor, taken from the stem cell graft. This chain uses TRBV5-1 with TRBJ2-2; unclear D gene. This clonotype was sampled from a human donor who donated a stem cell graft to a child with Wiskott-Aldrich syndrome. As DNA, the CDR3 is TGCGCCAGCACCGAAAACACCGGGGAGCTGTTTTTT. This gives the protein CASTENTGELFF. Using reference TRBV5-1 and TRBJ2-2 for the parts outside the CDR3, the full variable domain is KAGVTQTPRYLIKTRGQQVTLSCSPISGHRSVSWYQQTPGQGLQFLFEYFSETQRNKGNFPGRFSGRQFSNSRSEMNVSTLELGDSALYLCASTENTGELFFGEGSRLTVL.